This T cell receptor beta chain was sequenced in a study of T cells in Graves' hyperthyroidism and ophthalmopathy (dated by TCRdb to about 2019). Broadly, across the study: A discovery cohort of 95 to 100 patients, approximately 44 with Graves' ophthalmopathy and about 58 with stable Graves' hyperthyroidism, was used to find distinguishing TCR V-J signatures. Whether ophthalmopathy could be predicted prospectively was tested in an independent validation cohort made up of roughly 19 hyperthyroidism patients plus 17 patients who later progressed to ophthalmopathy. The 100 or so discovery patients were randomly split 7:3 into training and test sets. In about six Graves' hyperthyroidism patients, the study also compared T-cell repertoires from thyroid tissue with T-cell repertoires from blood. After blood sampling, hyperthyroidism patients were treated with methimazole at a starting dose of 30 mg daily, and ophthalmopathy patients were treated with high-dose intravenous methylprednisolone. The paper reports TCR Vbeta CDR3 sequencing of more than 120 peripheral blood samples: some 44 ophthalmopathy, approximately 74 hyperthyroidism and approximately 17 progressor patients. Paper-wide results and their limitations: In cross-validation, a model built on a 13 V-J signature told ophthalmopathy apart from stable hyperthyroidism with approximately 90% sensitivity and about 81% specificity, and in testing the same model reached 80%/75%. In validation, progression to ophthalmopathy was predicted by the model with 70.59% sensitivity and 72.22% specificity, a median of approximately 6.5 months before onset. Sample size was not statistically predetermined, and investigators were not blinded to group allocation. Most expanded thyroid clonotypes (frequency above 0.001) were also detected in blood, a finding suggesting that blood repertoires may reflect thyroid immune responses.

Graves' hyperthyroidism was defined as stable when no progression to ophthalmopathy occurred over 18 months of follow-up. The hyperthyroidism patients were between 18 and 65 years old and newly diagnosed, with a disease duration of less than 2 months. Patients with uncontrolled infections, other autoimmune diseases, pregnancy or lactation were excluded. Diagnoses were based on clinical symptoms, serum thyroxine and TRAb, thyroid ultrasound and orbital computed tomography. Total RNA was extracted using Trizol reagent, and RNA quality was assessed on an Agilent 2100 Bioanalyzer. The CDR3 numbers 13 residues from cysteine through phenylalanine. Only the CDR3 DNA is retained, 39 bases long and in frame from the first base. V trim: 8 bases; J trim: 4 bases; unmatched bases: 8. The germline V gene provides CDR1 SQVTM and CDR2 ANQGSEA. The TCR beta CDR3 regions were amplified from RNA transcripts. The TCR CDR3 was subjected to a first round of RT-PCR using the HTBI primer set and the Qiagen OneStep RT-PCR kit. Libraries were constructed in a second round of multiplex PCR, after which size selection and purification were performed. Paired-end sequencing of the libraries was performed with 100 bp reads on an Illumina HiSeq2000. The authors' analysis ran thus. SOAPnuke was used to process the raw data, throwing out any read that contained adapters or uncalled bases, had a mean Phred below 15, or lacked an exact constant-primer or identifier match. COPE v1.2.5 was used to merge the high-quality paired reads, and each unique nucleotide sequence was defined as a clonotype. MiTCR v1.1 was used to align clonotypes to the IMGT TRBV, TRBD and TRBJ reference segments. The analysis was restricted to V-J combinations with a frequency above 0.0001, which together covered around 99% of the repertoires. A TCS score was defined as the ratio between F50 (clonal expansion) and ExV (chaos), using BLOSUM62-based TCRdist between CDR3 peptides within each V-J. Welch's t-statistics and random forest reduced 500 to 550 V-J features to 13, which were used in a naive Bayes classifier (R e1071). Thyroid-blood repertoire similarity was quantified with the Morisita-Horn index. TCRdb trimmed public reads at Q25 via fastp, called clones via MiXCR and kept in-frame beta chains. When rows share a CDR3 protein, they turn into one entry using the most common DNA and genes. The V and J calls shown here were made by TCRdb, not taken from the authors' results. In all, the sample holds a few hundred thousand distinct CDR3 sequences, and 40% to 55% of those were seen once. Clones ranked in the top ten supply more than 7% of the sample.

Notes on this clonotype: Its target antigen remains unknown. There are no base qualities to consult, and no much larger clone falls within one base.

In this chain, TRBV29-1 is recombined with TRBJ1-5, with 7 bases aligning to TRBD1. The sequence was collected from a woman aged 18-29 years with Graves' hyperthyroidism. The sequencing sample was made of peripheral blood or thyroid tissue (not recorded which). The CDR3 has the sequence CSRGPVGNQPQHF. The DNA sequence is as follows: TGCAGCAGGGGGCCCGTGGGAAATCAGCCCCAGCATTTT.